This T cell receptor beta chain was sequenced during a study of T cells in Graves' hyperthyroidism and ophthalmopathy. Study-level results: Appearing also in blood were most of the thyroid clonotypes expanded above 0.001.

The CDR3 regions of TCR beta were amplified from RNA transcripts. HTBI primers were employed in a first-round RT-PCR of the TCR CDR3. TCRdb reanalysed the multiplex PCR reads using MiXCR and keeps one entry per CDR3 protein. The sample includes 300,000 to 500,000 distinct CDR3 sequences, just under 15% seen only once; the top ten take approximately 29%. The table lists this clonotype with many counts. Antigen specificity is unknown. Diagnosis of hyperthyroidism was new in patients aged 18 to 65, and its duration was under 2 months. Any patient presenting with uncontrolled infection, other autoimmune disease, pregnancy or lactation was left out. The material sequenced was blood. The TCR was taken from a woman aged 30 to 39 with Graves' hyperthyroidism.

CDR3 coding DNA: TGTGCCAGCAGTTTAGCTGGCGGGAGGGCCGGCGGGGGTGAGCAGTTCTTC. It encodes CASSLAGGRAGGGEQFF. V is TRBV12-3 or TRBV12-4 and J is TRBJ2-1; 9 nucleotides line up with TRBD2. CDR3 size: 17 residues. The V segment lost 0 bases and the J segment 9 bases; nucleotides outside the gene matches: 12.